The entry below gives a single T cell receptor beta chain sequence along with its context. CDR3 length equals 14 residues. Germline values: CDR1 MNHNS, CDR2 SASEGT. V was trimmed by 3 bases and J by 0 bases, leaving 9 bases between them. The data were produced by immunoSEQ multiplex PCR, yet TCRdb's version contains in-frame clones alone and is incomplete. The repertoire holds 84,000 or so clones, with roughly nine tenths as singletons. The data originate from a study of control samples from healthy donors and cancer patients. This chain connects TRBV6-1 to TRBJ2-7; D call uncertain. The material sequenced was blood. This TCR derives from a young man in good health. CDR3 protein: CASSEADHSYEQYF. The CDR3 region has the DNA TGTGCCAGCAGTGAGGCGGACCACTCCTACGAGCAGTACTTC.